The T cell receptor (beta chain) under discussion was sequenced for a study of CD8+ T cells in alopecia areata. Background on the study: Those patients who were treated received oral tofacitinib, which was given at 5 to 10 mg twice daily for moderate-to-severe alopecia areata. Overall study findings and caveats: More clonal than normal scalp was lesional scalp, particularly alopecia totalis/universalis. Resident alphabeta T-cell populations of normal skin are likewise subject to sequencing in scalp samples.

This CDR3 comprises 15 residues. V dropped 4 bases and J dropped 10; count of bases not matched to a gene: 14. CDR1 SQVTM and CDR2 ANQGSEA come from the germline V gene. Extracted RNA was reverse transcribed, and the resulting cDNA served as sequencing template. Here immunoSEQ multiplex PCR was the method, and the copy in TCRdb shows in-frame clones only, minus some. The sample yields about 180,000 clones, 59% seen once. This clone was observed a handful of times. Antigen: not known. The chain carries TRBV29-1 and TRBJ2-5, with 11 bases fitting TRBD1. Here the sequenced sample was CD4+ T cells sorted from blood, taken at week 0. The origin of this receptor is a human donor with alopecia areata. Here the CDR3 reads CSVAGQGAYKRVQYF. In DNA form, the CDR3 reads TGCAGCGTTGCTGGACAGGGGGCGTACAAGAGAGTCCAGTACTTC.